The 14 T cell receptor beta chains given below trace back to one sample, sequenced in a study of tumor and adjacent non-tumor tissue in lung cancer. This sample's RNA came from whole unsorted tissue. More than 3 cm separated this lung sample from the edge of the tumor. A modified ARM-PCR protocol with three rounds of nested PCR amplified TCRbeta. MiXCR, run by TCRdb on the multiplex PCR reads, gives a single entry per CDR3 protein. This sample has 60,000 or so distinct CDR3 sequences, with 61% found just once. Source material: distant non-tumor lung tissue. These TCRs come from a man aged 65 to 79 with non-small cell lung cancer.

In the case of this clonotype: The junction shows a germline mismatch at one end, possibly a read error. The chain uses TRBV6-4 and TRBJ2-3; D uncertain. Germline V gene sequence: CDR1 MRHNA, CDR2 SNTAGT. The CDR3 is 13 residues long. Here the CDR3 DNA reads TGTGCCATCAGTGACTCTGAGGCGGATACGCAGTATTTT. Protein product: CAISDSEADTQYF.

The rearrangement joins TRBV11-2 to TRBJ2-7; 8 positions match TRBD1. CDR3 length: 16 amino acids. V shed 8 bases, J shed 10 bases, and the junction held 22 bases outside the gene matches. Germline CDR1 reads SGHAT; CDR2 reads FQNNGV. The CDR3 region has the DNA TGTGCCAGCTCCCGACACGAGGACAGGGAATCCTACGGACAGTACTTC. It codes for CASSRHEDRESYGQYF.

This clonotype has ten or more counts. V gene TRBV6-4 combines with J gene TRBJ1-2; 11 bases align to TRBD1. V trimming: 2 bases; J trimming: 3 bases; junction bases outside the gene matches: 2. There are 15 residues in the CDR3. Looked up from germline, CDR1 is MRHNA and CDR2 is SNTAGT. The CDR3 sequence: CASSDPGQGDYGYTF. In nucleotides, the CDR3 is TGTGCCAGCAGTGACCCGGGACAGGGGGACTATGGCTACACCTTC.

To note about this clonotype: This may arise from a read error, as a much more abundant clone is one base away. The chain recombines TRBV6-5 with TRBJ1-3, with D uncertain. In germline, CDR1 is MNHEY, CDR2 SVGAGI. This CDR3 contains 16 residues. The CDR3 DNA reads as TGTGCCAGCAGTCACCGGACCGTAAACTCTGGAAACACCGTATATTTT. This gives the protein CASSHRTVNSGNTVYF.

Of note for this clonotype: A much larger clonotype is one base distant, so this may be a read error. The chain links TRBV6-2 or TRBV6-3 to TRBJ2-5, with TRBD1 matching over 12 bases. The CDR3 extends over 16 amino acids. The ends lost 6 bases at V and 5 bases at J; junction bases unmatched: 10. Germline V gives CDR1 MNHEY, CDR2 SVGEGT. The CDR3 DNA reads TGTGCCAGCAGCTTTACAATGGGACAGGGGGCGGAGACCCAGTACTTC. Encoded protein: CASSFTMGQGAETQYF.

In its sample, this clonotype was seen once. One end of the junction fails to match germline, which may point to a read error. The genes are TRBV29-1 and TRBJ2-3; D remains unclear. This CDR3 comprises 10 residues. The germline gives CDR1 SQVTM, CDR2 ANQGSEA. The CDR3 DNA follows: TGTAGGTTTGTGTCAGATACGCAGTATTTT. Translated: CRFVSDTQYF.

This chain uses TRBV6-1 with TRBJ1-5; D is unresolved. The CDR3 consists of 14 residues. CDR1 and CDR2 from the germline V gene are MNHNS and SASEGT. Trimming left V 11 bases short and J 8 bases short, with 22 bases between. The CDR3 sequence: CAASFSGLVEPQHF. The DNA of the CDR3 is TGTGCCGCTTCGTTTTCGGGCCTCGTGGAGCCCCAGCATTTT.

Points on this clonotype: One end of the junction fails to match germline, which may point to a read error. The V call is TRBV28, the J call TRBJ1-2, with D possibly being TRBD1 (5 bases). Germline values: CDR1 MDHEN, CDR2 SYDVKM. The length of the CDR3 is 13 residues. In nucleotides, the CDR3 is TGTACCAACGCGCAACAGGATAACTATGGCTACACATTC. Its protein product is CTNAQQDNYGYTF.

This clonotype was picked up many times. This sequence joins TRBV10-3 and TRBJ1-1, with D uncertain. Germline CDR1 and CDR2: ENHRY and SYGVKD. This CDR3 region has 14 residues. V lost 1 base, J lost 3 bases, and 9 bases lay in between. The CDR3 sequence: CAISEYSWDTEAFF. CDR3 bases: TGTGCCATCAGTGAGTACTCGTGGGACACTGAAGCTTTCTTT.

This clonotype came up many times. J is TRBJ2-3 and V is TRBV10-2; D could derive from TRBD1 or TRBD2 (5 bases each). The CDR3 length is 14 residues. Germline assignment: CDR1 WSHSY and CDR2 SAAADI. V lost 3 bases and J lost 1, with 8 bases in between. The DNA for the CDR3 is TGCGCCAGCAGTGAACTAGGGGGCACAGATACGCAGTATTTT. This gives the protein CASSELGGTDTQYF.

In the case of this clonotype: At one of its ends the junction is not consistent with the germline gene, which may arise from a read error. The chain has TRBV12-3 or TRBV12-4 and TRBJ2-3, with D maybe TRBD1 (6 bases). The CDR3 covers 16 residues. This chain's CDR3 is CASSFAQGASTDMQYF. Written as DNA, the CDR3 is TGTGCCAGCAGTTTTGCACAGGGTGCTAGTACAGATATGCAGTATTTT.

This clonotype was observed a handful of times. The V gene is TRBV7-9, the J gene TRBJ2-1; 14 bases are a match to TRBD2. From germline, CDR1 is SEHNR and CDR2 FQNEAQ (reference sequence). The length of the CDR3 is 15 residues. V gave up 5 bases and J gave up 8 bases; unmatched junction bases: 5. Here the CDR3 reads CASSVGTSGGDEQFF. CDR3 bases: TGTGCCAGCAGCGTCGGGACTAGCGGGGGAGATGAGCAGTTCTTC.

This clonotype showed up just once. It is likely a read error, because the conserved phenylalanine at the end of the CDR3 is missing. V usage is TRBV29-1 and J usage is TRBJ1-1; D is possibly TRBD1 (6 bases). Between the trimmed V and J ends, which lost 3 bases and 1 base, there was a span of 9 bases. Germline V gives CDR1 SQVTM, CDR2 ANQGSEA. This CDR3 region has 13 residues. For the CDR3, the DNA is TGCAGCGTTGAGGGACATTCGAACACTGAAGCTTTCTCT. Translation: CSVEGHSNTEAFS.

As regards this clonotype: An end of the junction does not agree with germline; a read error may underlie this. This chain connects TRBV6-5 to TRBJ2-3; no firm D call. The CDR3 runs 16 residues. Germline V CDR1 and CDR2: MNHEY, SVGAGI. The CDR3 nucleotides are TGTGCCAACAGTTACTCGATACCACCTAGAACAGATACGCAGTATTTT. Translated: CANSYSIPPRTDTQYF.